The present TCR beta chain was sequenced within a study of neoadjuvant anti-PD-1 for oral cavity cancer. Study at large: Nivolumab at 3 mg/kg was mostly given biweekly, three to four doses, pre-surgery. Patients without progression received a fourth nivolumab dose around day 43, then surgical resection on days 50-56.

This clone is labeled as medium-sized (0.01 to 0.1%). Its cognate antigen is unknown. Stated time point: after neoadjuvant nivolumab, at surgical resection. Findings and limits, study-wide: Only three patients per response group were TCR-analyzed; validation needed.

The table came from immunoSEQ multiplex PCR; TCRdb's copy has only in-frame clones and leaves some out. The sample carries about 9,800 clones, 61% recorded once. The CDR3 has 14 amino acids. Germline loops: CDR1 SNHLY, CDR2 FYNNEI. The germline V and J ends were trimmed by 6 bases and 2 bases, with 13 bases remaining between them. The chain employs TRBV2 and TRBJ1-2, with a possible D match to TRBD1 (5 bases). The sequence was collected from a person aged 35-79 years with oral cavity squamous cell carcinoma. This specimen was PBMCs, taken after nivolumab (anti-PD-1) treatment. CDR3 sequence reads: CASRRGGLNYGYTF. For the CDR3, the DNA is TGTGCCAGCAGAAGGGGCGGACTAAACTATGGCTACACCTTC.